One sample yielded the 12 T cell receptor beta chains listed below, sequenced in a study of blood T cell repertoires in COVID-19. Method: immunoSEQ multiplex PCR; TCRdb's copy keeps in-frame clones and lacks some. The sample includes fewer than 70,000 clones, over 75% of them seen just once. Source material: peripheral blood. All receptors derive from a human donor in a cohort sampled during active COVID-19.

The chain recombines TRBV19 with TRBJ2-2; 9 nucleotides agree with TRBD1. Per germline, CDR1 LNHDA and CDR2 SQIVND (reference sequence). The CDR3 is made up of 16 amino acids. After removal of 5 bases from V and 5 bases from J, the junction contained 9 bases not matched to a gene. CDR3 bases: TGTGCCAGTAGTGACCGGGACAGGGAGCCGACCGGGGAGCTGTTTTTT. As protein: CASSDRDREPTGELFF.

The chain has TRBV9 and TRBJ2-3, with 9 nucleotides matching TRBD2. This CDR3 is 19 amino acids long. V dropped 2 bases and J dropped 0; count of bases not matched to a gene: 13. Germline CDR1 reads SGDLS; CDR2 reads YYNGEE. The CDR3 is CASSVGGLAGRLSTDTQYF. The DNA for the CDR3 is TGTGCCAGCAGCGTTGGGGGGCTAGCGGGGAGACTTAGCACAGATACGCAGTATTTT.

This chain links TRBV6-5 with TRBJ2-2; no clear D gene. The CDR3 extends over 16 amino acids. CDR1 is MNHEY, CDR2 SVGAGI, per germline. Between the trimmed V and J ends, which lost 2 bases and 4 bases, there was a span of 14 bases. As DNA, the CDR3 is TGTGCCAGCAGTTACACATTGGGTCAGGCCACCGGGGAGCTGTTTTTT. Amino acid sequence: CASSYTLGQATGELFF.

The table lists this clone with a few counts. J is TRBJ2-1 and V is TRBV27, with D tentatively TRBD2 (6 bases). Germline V gene lookup returns CDR1 MNHEY and CDR2 SMNVEV (reference sequence). CDR3 length: 13 amino acids. V dropped 6 bases and J dropped 8 bases, with 14 bases sitting between them. The CDR3 protein is CASSPGVGDEQFF. For the CDR3, the DNA is TGTGCCAGCAGCCCGGGGGTGGGCGATGAGCAGTTCTTC.

This chain links TRBV6-5 with TRBJ2-3; 9 nucleotides align to TRBD2. The V segment lost 0 bases and the J segment 5 bases; nucleotides outside the gene matches: 6. Germline values: CDR1 MNHEY, CDR2 SVGAGI. CDR3 length equals 16 residues. The CDR3 sequence: CASSYSRLAGIDTQYF. CDR3 sequence (DNA): TGTGCCAGCAGTTACTCGCGGCTAGCGGGAATAGATACGCAGTATTTT.

The chain carries TRBV3-1 (or the pseudogene TRBV3-2) and TRBJ1-3; D gene uncertain. The CDR3 length is 17 residues. The V end lost 3 bases, the J end lost 0 bases, and 15 bases lay between the germline ends. Germline V CDR1 and CDR2: LGHDT, YNNKEL (reference sequence). CDR3 loop: CASSHFTRGYSGNTIYF. The DNA for the CDR3 is TGTGCCAGCAGCCATTTCACCCGAGGTTACTCTGGAAACACCATATATTTT.

This chain links TRBV7-8 with TRBJ2-7; D possibly corresponds to TRBD2 (6 bases). Trimming took 0 bases from V and 3 from J, leaving 12 bases between them. From germline, CDR1 is SGHVS and CDR2 FQNEAQ. CDR3 length equals 15 residues. The CDR3 spells CASSLAYGGGYEQYF. The CDR3 DNA reads as TGTGCCAGCAGCTTAGCGTATGGGGGAGGCTACGAGCAGTACTTC.

The chain recombines TRBV27 with TRBJ1-1; D unresolved. CDR1 and CDR2 from the germline V gene are MNHEY and SMNVEV (reference sequence). Trimming removed 3 bases from V and 0 bases from J, with 5 bases in between. The CDR3 extends over 13 amino acids. CDR3: CASSFTVNTEAFF. CDR3 in DNA: TGTGCCAGCAGTTTTACGGTGAACACTGAAGCTTTCTTT.

This sequence joins TRBV5-1 and TRBJ2-3, with 8 bases identical to TRBD2. This CDR3 spans 13 amino acids. From germline, CDR1 is SGHRS and CDR2 YFSETQ. Germline trimming cut 7 bases from V and 4 bases from J; bases unmatched to any gene: 5. CDR3: CASYPAGADTQYF. Written as DNA, the CDR3 is TGCGCCAGCTACCCAGCGGGAGCAGATACGCAGTATTTT.

The genes are TRBV11-2 and TRBJ2-7; possibly TRBD1 for D (7 bases). The V gene's germline CDR1 is SGHAT and CDR2 FQNNGV. This CDR3 is 15 amino acids long. The ends were cut back, 5 bases at V and 7 bases at J, with 21 bases in the middle. CDR3 sequence reads: CASSIYRDRGGEQYF. The CDR3 bases are TGTGCCAGCAGCATCTACAGGGACAGAGGGGGGGAGCAGTACTTC.

The CDR3 DNA reads as TGTGCCAGCAGCTTAGAGGGGGCAGGGGGCTCCTACGAGCAGTACTTC. This translates into CASSLEGAGGSYEQYF. The chain combines TRBV7-9 with TRBJ2-7; 7 bases agree with TRBD1. V gave up 1 base and J gave up 0 bases; unmatched junction bases: 6. CDR3 size: 16 residues. Germline lookup yields CDR1 SEHNR and CDR2 FQNEAQ (reference sequence). The whole variable domain, filled in from reference TRBV7-9 and TRBJ2-7, reads DTGVSQNPRHKITKRGQNVTFRCDPISEHNRLYWYRQTLGQGPEFLTYFQNEAQLEKSRLLSDRFSAERPKGSFSTLEIQRTEQGDSAMYLCASSLEGAGGSYEQYFGPGTRLTVT.

This sequence joins TRBV7-9 and TRBJ2-1; TRBD2 matches 10 bases. With V trimmed by 0 bases and J by 7 bases, 15 bases remained unmatched. CDR1 is SEHNR, CDR2 FQNEAQ, per germline (reference sequence). CDR3 length equals 19 residues. Here the CDR3 reads CASSLADASGSEVRNEQFF. For the CDR3, the DNA is TGTGCCAGCAGCTTAGCGGATGCTAGCGGGAGTGAGGTGAGAAATGAGCAGTTCTTC.